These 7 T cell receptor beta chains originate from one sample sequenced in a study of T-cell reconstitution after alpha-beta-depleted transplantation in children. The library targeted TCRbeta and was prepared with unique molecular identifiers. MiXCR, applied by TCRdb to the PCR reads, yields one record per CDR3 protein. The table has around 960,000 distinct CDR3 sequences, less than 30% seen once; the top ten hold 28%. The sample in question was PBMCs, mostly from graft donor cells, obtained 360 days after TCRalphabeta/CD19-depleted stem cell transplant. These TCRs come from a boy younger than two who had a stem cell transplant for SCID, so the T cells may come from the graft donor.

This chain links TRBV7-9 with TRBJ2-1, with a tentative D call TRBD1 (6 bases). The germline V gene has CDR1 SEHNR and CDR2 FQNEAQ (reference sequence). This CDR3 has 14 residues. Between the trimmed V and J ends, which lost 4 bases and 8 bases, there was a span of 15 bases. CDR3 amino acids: CASSSADSSYEQFF. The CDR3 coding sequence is TGTGCCAGCAGCTCCGCGGACAGTAGCTATGAGCAGTTCTTC.

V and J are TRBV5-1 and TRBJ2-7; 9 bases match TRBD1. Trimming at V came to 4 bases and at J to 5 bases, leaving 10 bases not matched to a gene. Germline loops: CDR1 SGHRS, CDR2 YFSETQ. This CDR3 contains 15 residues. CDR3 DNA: TGCGCCAGCAGCCCGGGGGGACAGGGTAGCAACGAGCAGTACTTC. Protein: CASSPGGQGSNEQYF.

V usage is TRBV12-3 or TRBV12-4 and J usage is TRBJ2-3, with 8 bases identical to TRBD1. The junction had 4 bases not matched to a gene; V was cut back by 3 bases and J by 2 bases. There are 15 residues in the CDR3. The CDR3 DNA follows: TGTGCCAGCAGTTTGGGGGACAGGCCCACAGATACGCAGTATTTT. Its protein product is CASSLGDRPTDTQYF.

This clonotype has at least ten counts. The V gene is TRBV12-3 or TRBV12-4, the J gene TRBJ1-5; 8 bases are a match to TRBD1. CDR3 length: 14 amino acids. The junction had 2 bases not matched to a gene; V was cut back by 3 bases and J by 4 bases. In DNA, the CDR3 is TGTGCCAGCAGTTTGCGACAGGGGAATCAGCCCCAGCATTTT. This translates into CASSLRQGNQPQHF.

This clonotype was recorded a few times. The CDR3 DNA reads as TGTGCCAGCAGACTACCCGACAGGGGTGGACCAATATCTAGCACAGATACGCAGTATTTT. Translating gives CASRLPDRGGPISSTDTQYF. The rearrangement links TRBV21-1 to TRBJ2-3; the table gives TRBD1 as D, unverified against the DNA. TRBV21-1 is flagged as a pseudogene. The CDR3 has 20 amino acids.

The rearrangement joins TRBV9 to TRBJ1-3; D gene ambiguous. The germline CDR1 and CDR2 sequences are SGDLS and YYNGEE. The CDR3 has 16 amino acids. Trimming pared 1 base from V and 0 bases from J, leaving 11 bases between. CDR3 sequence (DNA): TGTGCCAGCAGCGTAATCCCGGACCTCTCTGGAAACACCATATATTTT. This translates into CASSVIPDLSGNTIYF.

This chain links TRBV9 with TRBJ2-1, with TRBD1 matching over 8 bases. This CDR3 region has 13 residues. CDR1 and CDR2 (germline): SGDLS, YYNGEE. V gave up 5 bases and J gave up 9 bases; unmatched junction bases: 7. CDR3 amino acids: CASSPWTGPEQFF. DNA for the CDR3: TGTGCCAGCAGTCCCTGGACAGGGCCTGAGCAGTTCTTC.